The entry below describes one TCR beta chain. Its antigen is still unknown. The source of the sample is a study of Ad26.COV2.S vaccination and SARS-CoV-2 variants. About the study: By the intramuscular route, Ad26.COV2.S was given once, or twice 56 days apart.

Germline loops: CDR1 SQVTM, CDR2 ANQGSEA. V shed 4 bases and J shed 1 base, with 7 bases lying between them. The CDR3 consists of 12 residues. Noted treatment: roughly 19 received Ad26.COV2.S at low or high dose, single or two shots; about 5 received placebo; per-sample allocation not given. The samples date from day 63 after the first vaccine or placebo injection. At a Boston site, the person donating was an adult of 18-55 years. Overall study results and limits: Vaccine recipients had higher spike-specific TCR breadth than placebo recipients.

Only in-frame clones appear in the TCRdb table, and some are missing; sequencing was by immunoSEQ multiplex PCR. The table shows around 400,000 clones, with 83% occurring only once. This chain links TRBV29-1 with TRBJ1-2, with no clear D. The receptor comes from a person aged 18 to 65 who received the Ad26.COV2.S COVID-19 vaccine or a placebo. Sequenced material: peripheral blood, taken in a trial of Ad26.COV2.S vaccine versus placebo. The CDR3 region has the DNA TGCAGCGTTGGCAGCCATAACTATGGCTACACCTTC. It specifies CSVGSHNYGYTF.